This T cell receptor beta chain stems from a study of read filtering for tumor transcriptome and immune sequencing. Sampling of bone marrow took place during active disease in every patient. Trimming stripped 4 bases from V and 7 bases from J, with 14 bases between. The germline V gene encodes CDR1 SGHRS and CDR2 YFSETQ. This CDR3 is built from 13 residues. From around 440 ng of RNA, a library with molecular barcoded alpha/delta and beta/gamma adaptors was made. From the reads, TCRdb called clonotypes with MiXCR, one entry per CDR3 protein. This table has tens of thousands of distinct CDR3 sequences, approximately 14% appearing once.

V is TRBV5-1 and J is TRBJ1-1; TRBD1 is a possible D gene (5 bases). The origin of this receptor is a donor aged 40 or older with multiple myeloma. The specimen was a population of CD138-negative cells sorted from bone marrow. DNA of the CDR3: TGCGCCAGCAGCGGAGGGGAAAAAGTTGAAGCTTTCTTT. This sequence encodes CASSGGEKVEAFF.